This TCR beta chain was recovered during a study of T cells after yellow fever vaccination. Looking at the study overall: Fractions with few cells were prepared using SMART-Seq v4 Ultra Low Input.

The CDR3 is 14 amino acids. V shed 4 bases and J 6 bases; nucleotides not matched to a gene: 7. Germline V gene lookup returns CDR1 SGHAT and CDR2 FQDESV (reference sequence). Study-level results: Although most clonotypes did not, a small share appeared in both CD4 and CD8 compartments.

This clonotype has more than one count but fewer than ten. Its specificity is not known. The authors made TCR cDNA by 5'RACE template switching, adding a universal primer site and UMIs. One entry per CDR3 protein, called by TCRdb with MiXCR from the 5' RACE reads. The sample has about 630,000 distinct CDR3 sequences, approximately 13% seen once; the top ten hold just under 15%. The source was PBMCs, collected on the day of the yellow fever booster vaccination. The sequence derives from a man aged 25 to 45 who received the YFV17D yellow fever vaccine. The J gene is TRBJ2-7, the V gene TRBV11-1, with TRBD1 matching 9 bases. The DNA for the CDR3 is TGTGCCAGCAGCTCACCGGGACAGGGTGGCGAGCAGTACTTC. It encodes CASSSPGQGGEQYF.